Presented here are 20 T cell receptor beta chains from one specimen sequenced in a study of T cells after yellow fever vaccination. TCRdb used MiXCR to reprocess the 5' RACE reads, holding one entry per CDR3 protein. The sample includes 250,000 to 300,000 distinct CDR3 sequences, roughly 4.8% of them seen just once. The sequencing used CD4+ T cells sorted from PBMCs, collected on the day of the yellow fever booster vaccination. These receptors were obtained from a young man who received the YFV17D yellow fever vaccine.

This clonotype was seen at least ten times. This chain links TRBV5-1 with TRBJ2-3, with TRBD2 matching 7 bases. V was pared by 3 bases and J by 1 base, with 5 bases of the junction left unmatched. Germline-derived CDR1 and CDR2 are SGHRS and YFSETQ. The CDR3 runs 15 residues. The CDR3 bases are TGCGCCAGCAGCTCGCCGGGACTACGCACAGATACGCAGTATTTT. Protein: CASSSPGLRTDTQYF.

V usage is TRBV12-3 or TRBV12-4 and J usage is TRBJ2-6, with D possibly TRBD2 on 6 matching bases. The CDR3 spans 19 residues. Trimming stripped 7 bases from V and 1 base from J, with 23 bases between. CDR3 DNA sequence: TGTGCCAGCAACCCCCACCCCGGGGGTGATGCTTCTGGGGCCAACGTCCTGACTTTC. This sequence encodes CASNPHPGGDASGANVLTF.

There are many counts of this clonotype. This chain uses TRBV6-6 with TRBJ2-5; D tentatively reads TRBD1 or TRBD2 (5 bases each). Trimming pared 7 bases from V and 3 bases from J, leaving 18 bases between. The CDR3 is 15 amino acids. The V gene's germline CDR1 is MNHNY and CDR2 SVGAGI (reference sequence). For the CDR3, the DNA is TGTGCCAGCACCCTGTCGGGGACCAGTAAAGAGACCCAGTACTTC. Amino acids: CASTLSGTSKETQYF.

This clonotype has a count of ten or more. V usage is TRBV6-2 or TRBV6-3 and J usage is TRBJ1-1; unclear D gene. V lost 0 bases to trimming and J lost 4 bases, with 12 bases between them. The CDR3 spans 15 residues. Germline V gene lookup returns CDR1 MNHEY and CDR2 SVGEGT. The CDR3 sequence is CASSYSRLTGTEAFF. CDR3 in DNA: TGTGCCAGCAGTTACTCGAGGTTGACGGGCACTGAAGCTTTCTTT.

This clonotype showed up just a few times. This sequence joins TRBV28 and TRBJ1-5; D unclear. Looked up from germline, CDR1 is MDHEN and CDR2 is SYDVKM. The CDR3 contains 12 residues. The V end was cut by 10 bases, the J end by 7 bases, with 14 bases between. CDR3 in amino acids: CATNAGSQPQHF. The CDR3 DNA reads TGTGCCACCAATGCAGGTTCCCAGCCCCAGCATTTT. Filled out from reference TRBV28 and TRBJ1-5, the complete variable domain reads DVKVTQSSRYLVKRTGEKVFLECVQDMDHENMFWYRQDPGLGLRLIYFSYDVKMKEKGDIPEGYSVSREKKERFSLILESASTNQTSMYLCATNAGSQPQHFGDGTRLSIL.

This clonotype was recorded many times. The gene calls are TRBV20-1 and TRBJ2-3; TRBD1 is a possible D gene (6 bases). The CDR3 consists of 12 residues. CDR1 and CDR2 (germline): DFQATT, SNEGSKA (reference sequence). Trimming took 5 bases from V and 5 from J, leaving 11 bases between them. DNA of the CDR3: TGCAGTGCTCTGGGGGCGGGAGATACGCAGTATTTT. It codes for CSALGAGDTQYF.

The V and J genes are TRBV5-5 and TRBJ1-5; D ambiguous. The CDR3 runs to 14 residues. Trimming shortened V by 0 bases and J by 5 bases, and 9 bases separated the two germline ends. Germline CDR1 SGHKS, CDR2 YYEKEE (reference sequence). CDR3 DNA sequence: TGTGCCAGCAGCTTGGTTAATATCGATCAGCCCCAGCATTTT. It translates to CASSLVNIDQPQHF.

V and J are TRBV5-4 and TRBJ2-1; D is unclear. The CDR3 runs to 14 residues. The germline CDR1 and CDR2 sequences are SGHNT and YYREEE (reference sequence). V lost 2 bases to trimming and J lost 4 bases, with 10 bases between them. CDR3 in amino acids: CASSFRNPYNEQFF. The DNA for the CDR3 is TGTGCCAGCAGCTTCCGCAACCCGTACAATGAGCAGTTCTTC.

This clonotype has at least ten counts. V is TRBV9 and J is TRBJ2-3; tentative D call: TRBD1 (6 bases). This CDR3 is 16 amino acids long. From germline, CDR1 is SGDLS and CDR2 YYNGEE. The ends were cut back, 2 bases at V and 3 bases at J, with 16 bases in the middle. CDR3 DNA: TGTGCCAGCAGCGTTCAGGGGAGCGGATCTACAGATACGCAGTATTTT. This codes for CASSVQGSGSTDTQYF.

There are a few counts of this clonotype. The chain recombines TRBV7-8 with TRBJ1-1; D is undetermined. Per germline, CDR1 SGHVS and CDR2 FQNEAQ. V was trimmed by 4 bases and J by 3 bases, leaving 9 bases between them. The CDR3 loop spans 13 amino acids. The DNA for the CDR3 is TGTGCCAGCAGCTACCCACCGTACACTGAAGCTTTCTTT. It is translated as CASSYPPYTEAFF.

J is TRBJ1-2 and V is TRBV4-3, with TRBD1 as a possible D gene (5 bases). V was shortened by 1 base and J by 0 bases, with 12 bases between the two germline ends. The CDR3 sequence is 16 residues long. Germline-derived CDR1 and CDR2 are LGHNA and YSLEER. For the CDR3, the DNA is TGCGCCAGCAGCCAAGCTACCGGGACGGCTAACTATGGCTACACCTTC. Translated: CASSQATGTANYGYTF.

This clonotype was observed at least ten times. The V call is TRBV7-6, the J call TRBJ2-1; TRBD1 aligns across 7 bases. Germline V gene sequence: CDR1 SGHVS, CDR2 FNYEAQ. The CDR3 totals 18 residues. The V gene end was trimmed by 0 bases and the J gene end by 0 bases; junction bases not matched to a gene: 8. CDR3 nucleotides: TGTGCCAGCAGCTTAGCTTTTCCGGGACAGAGCTCCTACAATGAGCAGTTCTTC. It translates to CASSLAFPGQSSYNEQFF.

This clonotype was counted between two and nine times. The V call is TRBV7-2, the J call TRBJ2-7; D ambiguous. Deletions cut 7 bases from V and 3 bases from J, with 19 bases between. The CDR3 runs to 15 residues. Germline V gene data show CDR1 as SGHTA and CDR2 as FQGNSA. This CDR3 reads CASTVREGAFYEQYF. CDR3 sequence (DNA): TGTGCCAGCACCGTCCGAGAAGGCGCGTTCTACGAGCAGTACTTC. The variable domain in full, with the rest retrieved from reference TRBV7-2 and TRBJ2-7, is GAGVSQSPSNKVTEKGKDVELRCDPISGHTALYWYRQSLGQGLEFLIYFQGNSAPDKSGLPSDRFSAERTGGSVSTLTIQRTQQEDSAVYLCASTVREGAFYEQYFGPGTRLTVT.

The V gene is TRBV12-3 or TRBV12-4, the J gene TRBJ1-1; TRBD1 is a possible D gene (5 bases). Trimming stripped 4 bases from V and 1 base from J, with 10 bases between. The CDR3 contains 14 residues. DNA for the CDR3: TGTGCCAGCAGTTCCAGGGTGGAGAACACTGAAGCTTTCTTT. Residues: CASSSRVENTEAFF.

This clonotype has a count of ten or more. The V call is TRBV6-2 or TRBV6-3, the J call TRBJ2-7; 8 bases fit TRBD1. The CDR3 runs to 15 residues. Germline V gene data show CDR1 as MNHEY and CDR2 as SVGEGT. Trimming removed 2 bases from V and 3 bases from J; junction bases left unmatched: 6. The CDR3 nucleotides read TGTGCCAGCAGTTACGATGGCAGGGGGCTCTACGAGCAGTACTTC. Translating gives CASSYDGRGLYEQYF.

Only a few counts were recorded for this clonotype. DNA for the CDR3: TGTGCCACCAGTGATGCCGGGACGGCTTCTAACTATGGCTACACCTTC. Protein sequence: CATSDAGTASNYGYTF. This sequence joins TRBV24-1 and TRBJ1-2; TRBD1 is a possible D gene (5 bases). Germline assignment: CDR1 KGHDR and CDR2 SFDVKD. V was shortened by 3 bases and J by 0 bases, with 13 bases between the two germline ends. The CDR3 spans 16 residues.

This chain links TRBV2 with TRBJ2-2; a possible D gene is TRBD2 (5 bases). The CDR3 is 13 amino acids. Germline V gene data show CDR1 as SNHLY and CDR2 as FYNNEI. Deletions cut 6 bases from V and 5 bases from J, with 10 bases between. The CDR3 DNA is TGTGCCAGCAGGAGGGTTGTGACCGGGGAGCTGTTTTTT. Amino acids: CASRRVVTGELFF.

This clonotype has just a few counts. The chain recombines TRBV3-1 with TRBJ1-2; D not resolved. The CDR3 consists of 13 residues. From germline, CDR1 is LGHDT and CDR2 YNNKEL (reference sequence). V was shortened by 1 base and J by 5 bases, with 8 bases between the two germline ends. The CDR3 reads CASSQGHPYGYTF. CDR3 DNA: TGTGCCAGCAGCCAAGGTCACCCTTATGGCTACACCTTC.

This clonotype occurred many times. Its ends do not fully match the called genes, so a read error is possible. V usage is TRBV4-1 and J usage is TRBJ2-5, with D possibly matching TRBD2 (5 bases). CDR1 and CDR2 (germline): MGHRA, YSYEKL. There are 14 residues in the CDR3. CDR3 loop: CASSQDREERGFFF. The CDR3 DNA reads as TGCGCCAGCAGCCAAGATCGGGAAGAGAGAGGTTTTTTCTTC.

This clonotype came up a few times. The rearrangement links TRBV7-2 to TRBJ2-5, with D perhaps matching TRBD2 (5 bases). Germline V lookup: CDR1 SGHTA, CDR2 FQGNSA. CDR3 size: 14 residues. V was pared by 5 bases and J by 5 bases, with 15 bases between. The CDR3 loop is CASSPQAGGETQYF. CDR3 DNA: TGTGCCAGCAGCCCTCAGGCGGGCGGGGAGACCCAGTACTTC.